This T cell receptor beta chain derives from a study of tumor-infiltrating lymphocytes in primary liver carcinoma. Background on the study: Aged between 30 and 69 years, the patients were men and women. With diameters of about 4 to 11 cm, tumors were stage T1-T3 N0M0.

Unsorted bulk tissue of roughly 18-32 mg yielded co-extracted RNA and DNA. Donors underwent surgery for histopathologically diagnosed primary liver carcinoma. This clonotype was counted many times. Its antigen is not known. CDR3 size: 14 residues. CDR1 and CDR2 (germline): SGHVS, FQNEAQ. V was shortened by 1 base and J by 1 base, with 7 bases between the two germline ends. Study-level points and caveats: Only about 8-25% of top clones spanned all five tumor regions.

With about 470 ng total RNA as template and a constant-region primer, TCR beta cDNA was made. Amplification in three nested multiplex PCR rounds with slightly modified ARM-PCR gave rise to TCR beta libraries. For approximately 10 cycles apiece, the opening two PCR rounds ran with TRBV1-TRBV30 forward primers and a C-beta reverse primer. Using its own MiXCR run on the multiplex PCR reads, TCRdb lists one record per CDR3 protein. The sample shows about 99,000 distinct CDR3 sequences, approximately 71% of them seen only once. Sequenced material: liver tumor tissue from sampling region 5. Subset given: tumor region T5, tumor centre. The sequence derives from a woman aged 55-69 years with primary liver carcinoma and hepatitis B virus infection. The chain is built from TRBV7-8 and TRBJ1-1; D is uncertain. The CDR3 spells CASSLVAANTEAFF. The CDR3, as DNA: TGTGCCAGCAGCTTAGTGGCAGCGAACACTGAAGCTTTCTTT.